This is a list of T cell receptor beta chains from one sample in a study of blood T cell repertoires in COVID-19. TCRdb's table, derived via immunoSEQ multiplex PCR, lists solely in-frame clones and lacks some. The sample lists almost 100,000 clones, approximately 89% seen once, with about 9.4% in the top ten. Sequenced input: peripheral blood. These receptors all stem from a man between 45 and 60 years old with acute or convalescent COVID-19. CDR3s include the opening cysteine and the closing phenylalanine or tryptophan. The D gene is left open where the match is weak. Size is stated for part of the rows, as once, few or many counts, or as a class when the clone is expanded.

cdr3_nt cdr3_aa v_call d_call cdr3_length j_call clone_size
TGTGCCAGCAGCCCTAGCTACACGAAGGACAGGGGTCATGGCTACACCTTC CASSPSYTKDRGHGYTF TRBV7-9 TRBD1 17 TRBJ1-2 .
TGCGCCAGCAGCCCCCTTATAGGCGATTTGGCGGGAGATAGTTCCTACAATGAGCAGTTCTTC CASSPLIGDLAGDSSYNEQFF TRBV5-1 TRBD2 21 TRBJ2-1 .
TGCGCCAGCAGCCAAGGACGGGACACCGGGGAGCTGTTTTTT CASSQGRDTGELFF TRBV4-1 . 14 TRBJ2-2 .
TGTGCCAGTAGCGGACAGGGAGAGTATGGCTACACCTTC CASSGQGEYGYTF TRBV19 TRBD1 13 TRBJ1-2 .
TGTGCCAGCAGCCAAGACCTTAGGGCGGGAGAGCAGTTCTTC CASSQDLRAGEQFF TRBV3-1/TRBV3-2 . 14 TRBJ2-1 .
TGTGCCAGCAGCTTAATTGGGCTAGCAGTTTTCAATGAGCAGTTCTTC CASSLIGLAVFNEQFF TRBV7-8 . 16 TRBJ2-1 .
TGTGCCGGCAGTTACGCGGGGTTTGAAGCTTTCTTT CAGSYAGFEAFF TRBV6-5 . 12 TRBJ1-1 once
TGTGCCAGCAGCCCTTCTACAGGGCCGTATAACTATGGCTACACCTTC CASSPSTGPYNYGYTF TRBV5-4 . 16 TRBJ1-2 .
TGTGCCAGCAGCCCGACAGGGGGCTACGGTAATGAAAAACTGTTTTTT CASSPTGGYGNEKLFF TRBV3-1/TRBV3-2 TRBD1 16 TRBJ1-4 once
TGTGCCAGCAGCGTAGATACAGGGACAGGGGCGTACGAGCAGTACTTC CASSVDTGTGAYEQYF TRBV9 TRBD1 16 TRBJ2-7 .
TGTGCCAGCAGGCGGGAGGGCTACAATGAGCAGTTCTTC CASRREGYNEQFF TRBV3-1/TRBV3-2 TRBD2 13 TRBJ2-1 .
TGTGCCAGCAGCCTAGACCGGAGCTCCTACAATGAGCAGTTCTTC CASSLDRSSYNEQFF TRBV6-4 . 15 TRBJ2-1 .
TGCAGCGTTGAAGCCAGGGCTAACACTGAAGCTTTCTTT CSVEARANTEAFF TRBV29-1 . 13 TRBJ1-1 once
TGTGCCAGCAGGGACGGGACTAGCGGAGTCACAGATACGCAGTATTTT CASRDGTSGVTDTQYF TRBV2 TRBD2 16 TRBJ2-3 .
TGTGCCAGCAGCTTGGACAGCCACTATGGCTACACCTTC CASSLDSHYGYTF TRBV6-5 . 13 TRBJ1-2 .
TGTGCCAGCAGAAGCGCAAACAGGGGGCTTGCGGCGTCCTACGAGCAGTACTTC CASRSANRGLAASYEQYF TRBV27 TRBD1 18 TRBJ2-7 .
TGTGCCAGCAGCCAAAGGGGTAGCGGGAGAGGGGAGACCCAGTACTTC CASSQRGSGRGETQYF TRBV3-1/TRBV3-2 TRBD2 16 TRBJ2-5 .
TGCGCCAGCAGCCAACTCAGGGTTGAGACCTATGGCTACACCTTC CASSQLRVETYGYTF TRBV4-1 . 15 TRBJ1-2 .
TGTGCCAGCAGCGACTTTAATTCACCCCTCCACTTT CASSDFNSPLHF TRBV7-2 . 12 TRBJ1-6 .
TGTGCCATCAGTGACTTCATCGCAGGGCGGAACACTGAAGCTTTCTTT CAISDFIAGRNTEAFF TRBV10-3 . 16 TRBJ1-1 .
TGTGCCAGCAGAGGCCAGGGTTGGGGGGAAGGAGGTCAGCCCCAGCATTTT CASRGQGWGEGGQPQHF TRBV2 . 17 TRBJ1-5 .
TGTGCCAGCAGTTTAATGGGGCCCAGCGAGCAGTACTTC CASSLMGPSEQYF TRBV12-3/TRBV12-4 . 13 TRBJ2-7 .
TGTGCCAGCAGCTGGTCCGGGACTAGCGGGAGGTCTTACAATGAGCAGTTCTTC CASSWSGTSGRSYNEQFF TRBV5-4 TRBD2 18 TRBJ2-1 .
TGTGCCAGCAGTCCCTATGGTCCGGGACTCCTGTTTTTT CASSPYGPGLLFF TRBV6-5 . 13 TRBJ1-4 .
TGTGCCAGCAGCTTAGGGCCCCCTCCCGTGGACAATGAGCAGTTCTTC CASSLGPPPVDNEQFF TRBV7-3 . 16 TRBJ2-1 once